The next 20 T cell receptor beta chains were all read from a single sample in a study of cytomegalovirus exposure and HLA in healthy donors (dated by TCRdb to 2016 to 2017). Library preparation employed the immunoSEQ multiplex PCR assay. For the multiplex PCR, a mixture combining 60 forward primers for TCR Vbeta segments and 13 reverse primers for TCR Jbeta segments was used. TCRdb took over this immuneACCESS table, retaining in-frame rearrangements with V and J assigned. Such tables are incomplete; in checked studies, under half of the missing clones stem from an unresolved V gene, and the remainder is unexplained. A total of 75,000 to 90,000 clones appear in this sample, 60% to 80% of them only once. About 3% of the sample goes to the ten largest clones. The sample comprised PBMCs. These receptors were collected from a man aged 50-59 years in good health and CMV-seronegative.

This clone was counted between two and nine times. This rearrangement joins TRBV6-1 to TRBJ1-3, with 8 bases identical to TRBD1. CDR1 and CDR2 from the germline V gene are MNHNS and SASEGT. V shed 5 bases, J shed 3 bases, and the junction held 6 bases outside the gene matches. There are 15 residues in the CDR3. The CDR3 reads CASSLDRVRGNTIYF. CDR3 in DNA: TGTGCCAGCAGTTTGGACAGGGTCCGTGGAAACACCATATATTTT.

J is TRBJ2-5 and V is TRBV9, with 11 bases lining up with TRBD2. The CDR3 has 15 residues. Germline assignment: CDR1 SGDLS and CDR2 YYNGEE. V shed 7 bases and J 5 bases; nucleotides not matched to a gene: 10. In DNA, the CDR3 is TGTGCCAGCGGGATTAGCGGGGGGGCGCGGGAGACCCAGTACTTC. Protein product: CASGISGGARETQYF.

This chain links TRBV13 with TRBJ2-1; D not certain. Germline lookup yields CDR1 PRHDT and CDR2 FYEKMQ (reference sequence). The length of the CDR3 is 13 residues. Trimming took 3 bases from V and 6 from J, leaving 9 bases between them. CDR3 region: CASSFSPSNEQFF. In DNA form, the CDR3 reads TGTGCCAGCAGCTTCTCCCCCTCCAATGAGCAGTTCTTC.

This clone appeared a few times. The rearrangement joins TRBV6-1 to TRBJ2-3; a possible D gene is TRBD2 (6 bases). V was pared by 4 bases and J by 8 bases, with 13 bases between. This CDR3 region has 13 residues. Germline V gene sequence: CDR1 MNHNS, CDR2 SASEGT. The CDR3 nucleotides are TGTGCCAGCAGTGGGGTGACTAGTGGTACGCAGTATTTT. It translates to CASSGVTSGTQYF.

The chain couples TRBV7-9 to TRBJ1-4, with D possibly TRBD1 on 5 matching bases. Germline CDR1 reads SEHNR; CDR2 reads FQNEAQ (reference sequence). The V gene lost 0 bases and the J gene lost 5 bases, with 13 bases spanning the gap. The CDR3 runs to 16 residues. CDR3 residues: CASSLAGLTSNEKLFF. The CDR3 nucleotides are TGTGCCAGCAGCTTAGCGGGACTCACTTCCAATGAAAAACTGTTTTTT. The full variable domain, rest sourced from reference TRBV7-9 and TRBJ1-4, is DTGVSQNPRHKITKRGQNVTFRCDPISEHNRLYWYRQTLGQGPEFLTYFQNEAQLEKSRLLSDRFSAERPKGSFSTLEIQRTEQGDSAMYLCASSLAGLTSNEKLFFGSGTQLSVL.

The CDR3 DNA sequence: TGTGCCATCAGTGAGTCCCGCGGGGCAACCTACGAGCAGTACTTC. Protein sequence: CAISESRGATYEQYF. This chain uses TRBV10-3 with TRBJ2-5; D possibly corresponds to TRBD2 (6 bases). The DNA end lines up better with TRBJ2-7; the J call may be wrong. The CDR3 loop spans 15 amino acids. The germline V gene encodes CDR1 ENHRY and CDR2 SYGVKD.

CDR3 in DNA: TGTGCCAGTAGTATCATTAACTATGGCTACACCTTC. It yields the protein CASSIINYGYTF. This chain joins TRBV19 and TRBJ1-2, with D hard to call. CDR1 and CDR2 (germline): LNHDA, SQIVND (reference sequence). This CDR3 has 12 residues. Between the trimmed V and J ends, which lost 3 bases and 1 base, there was a span of 3 bases.

This chain links TRBV4-2 with TRBJ1-2, with TRBD1 matching over 10 bases. Germline CDR1 LGHNA, CDR2 YNFKEQ. The length of the CDR3 is 16 residues. Unmatched junction bases numbered 6, after V lost 4 bases and J lost 1 base. The CDR3 coding sequence is TGTGCCAGCAGCCTGGGGGGACAGGGGTTTAACTATGGCTACACCTTC. It yields the protein CASSLGGQGFNYGYTF.

This clone was observed once. This chain uses TRBV9 with TRBJ2-3; a possible D gene is TRBD2 (6 bases). Germline loops: CDR1 SGDLS, CDR2 YYNGEE. This CDR3 has 15 residues. Trimming stripped 4 bases from V and 0 bases from J, with 12 bases between. In DNA form, the CDR3 reads TGTGCCAGCAGCCCCCGGGGGACTAGCACAGATACGCAGTATTTT. Residues: CASSPRGTSTDTQYF.

This rearrangement joins TRBV11-2 to TRBJ2-1, with TRBD2 as a possible D gene (5 bases). Germline-derived CDR1 and CDR2 are SGHAT and FQNNGV. Deletions cut 0 bases from V and 6 bases from J, with 6 bases between. CDR3 length: 13 amino acids. The CDR3 region is CASSLERVNEQFF. In nucleotides, the CDR3 is TGTGCCAGCAGCTTAGAGAGGGTCAATGAGCAGTTCTTC.

There are a few counts of this clone. This CDR3 reads CASSPDIYGYTF. The CDR3 DNA follows: TGTGCCAGCAGCCCAGACATCTATGGCTACACCTTC. The V and J genes are TRBV5-5 and TRBJ1-2; D not resolved. CDR1 is SGHKS, CDR2 YYEKEE, per germline (reference sequence). The CDR3 has 12 residues. Trimming cost V 4 bases and J 4 bases, with 8 bases left between them.

The chain couples TRBV18 to TRBJ2-1, with TRBD2 matching 9 bases. The CDR3 sequence is 13 residues long. Trimming removed 3 bases from V and 10 bases from J; junction bases left unmatched: 4. From germline, CDR1 is KGHSH and CDR2 LQKENI. CDR3 loop: CASSPWTSEEQFF. For the CDR3, the DNA is TGTGCCAGCTCACCGTGGACTAGCGAAGAGCAGTTCTTC.

This rearrangement joins TRBV7-2 to TRBJ2-5, with 10 bases that match TRBD1. The end of the DNA aligns better with TRBJ2-7, so the J call may be wrong. There are 15 residues in the CDR3. The germline V gene encodes CDR1 SGHTA and CDR2 FQGNSA. CDR3: CASSFRTGGSYEQYF. Written as DNA, the CDR3 is TGTGCCAGCAGCTTTAGGACAGGGGGCTCCTACGAGCAGTACTTC.

This CDR3 reads CASSLVAFPNLYQETQYF. As DNA, the CDR3 is TGTGCCAGCAGCTTGGTCGCGTTTCCAAACCTGTACCAAGAGACCCAGTACTTC. The chain uses TRBV5-6 and TRBJ2-5; D is unclear. Germline values: CDR1 SGHDT, CDR2 YYEEEE. Between the trimmed V and J ends, which lost 0 bases and 0 bases, there was a span of 18 bases. This CDR3 is 18 amino acids long.

In this sample, this clone turned up a few times. This sequence joins TRBV6-1 and TRBJ1-2; tentatively, D is TRBD1 (6 bases). The V end was cut by 2 bases, the J end by 0 bases, with 10 bases between. Germline CDR1 is MNHNS and CDR2 is SASEGT. The CDR3 has 15 residues. This chain's CDR3 is CASSEYDRPNYGYTF. The CDR3 nucleotides read TGTGCCAGCAGTGAATACGACAGGCCTAACTATGGCTACACCTTC.

This chain connects TRBV9 to TRBJ1-2; 7 positions agree with TRBD1. The CDR3 is made up of 13 amino acids. After removal of 7 bases from V and 8 bases from J, the junction contained 11 bases not matched to a gene. From germline, CDR1 is SGDLS and CDR2 YYNGEE. CDR3 bases: TGTGCCAGCCACCCAGGGGGTCGGGGAGGCTACACCTTC. This codes for CASHPGGRGGYTF.

The chain links TRBV9 to TRBJ2-7; TRBD1 might be the D (8 bases). CDR1 and CDR2 (germline): SGDLS, YYNGEE. V lost 4 bases and J 2 bases, leaving 19 bases between the germline ends. The CDR3 extends over 16 amino acids. The CDR3: CASSPQDREGTYEQYF. Written as DNA, the CDR3 is TGTGCCAGCAGCCCCCAGGACAGGGAGGGGACCTACGAGCAGTACTTC.

The rearrangement joins TRBV7-9 to TRBJ1-6; no clear D. CDR3 length: 13 amino acids. The germline V gene encodes CDR1 SEHNR and CDR2 FQNEAQ (reference sequence). V dropped 5 bases and J dropped 13 bases, with 15 bases sitting between them. CDR3 DNA sequence: TGTGCCAGCAGCCTTCAGGCCGACCGGCCCCTCCACTTT. This sequence encodes CASSLQADRPLHF.

In this sample, this clone turned up a few times. The chain employs TRBV12-5 and TRBJ1-5, with TRBD1 as a possible D gene (6 bases). Trimming pared 1 base from V and 0 bases from J, leaving 10 bases between. CDR1 is LGHNT, CDR2 FRNRAP, per germline. The CDR3 loop spans 16 amino acids. This CDR3 reads CASGLAQGYSNQPQHF. CDR3 in DNA: TGTGCTAGTGGTTTGGCCCAGGGGTATAGCAATCAGCCCCAGCATTTT. The full variable domain, its missing parts supplied by reference TRBV12-5 and TRBJ1-5, is DARVTQTPRHKVTEMGQEVTMRCQPILGHNTVFWYRQTMMQGLELLAYFRNRAPLDDSGMPKDRFSAEMPDATLATLKIQPSEPRDSAVYFCASGLAQGYSNQPQHFGDGTRLSIL.

The genes are TRBV2 and TRBJ1-2; 7 positions match TRBD1. The V gene end was trimmed by 6 bases and the J gene end by 4 bases; junction bases not matched to a gene: 5. This CDR3 is 13 amino acids long. Looked up from germline, CDR1 is SNHLY and CDR2 is FYNNEI. This chain's CDR3 is CASSPGGTYGYTF. The CDR3 DNA is TGTGCCAGCAGCCCAGGGGGGACCTATGGCTACACCTTC.